Below are 30 T cell receptor beta chains sequenced from a single sample in a study of blood T cell repertoires in COVID-19. The assay was immunoSEQ multiplex PCR, and TCRdb's table has in-frame clones only and misses some. The table has about 14,000 clones, around 90% seen once. Material for sequencing was peripheral blood. The source of these receptors is a human donor in a cohort sampled during active COVID-19.

The count of this clone is one. This CDR3 reads CASSLVEPTDTQYF. CDR3 DNA: TGCGCCAGCAGCCTGGTCGAGCCCACAGATACGCAGTATTTT. This chain links TRBV5-1 with TRBJ2-3; D not resolved. Germline-derived CDR1 and CDR2 are SGHRS and YFSETQ. The CDR3 contains 14 residues. Trimming removed 4 bases at V and 2 bases at J, with 11 bases between.

This rearrangement joins TRBV27 to TRBJ1-4; D is possibly TRBD1 (6 bases). The CDR3 runs 16 residues. Germline CDR1 MNHEY, CDR2 SMNVEV (reference sequence). Trimming removed 2 bases at V and 7 bases at J, with 17 bases between. The CDR3 loop reads CASSLPSLGGGEKLFF. The CDR3 DNA reads as TGTGCCAGCAGTTTACCCTCTTTAGGGGGGGGTGAAAAACTGTTTTTT.

V gene TRBV7-9 combines with J gene TRBJ2-2; 9 nucleotides agree with TRBD2. CDR1 and CDR2 (germline): SEHNR, FQNEAQ (reference sequence). This CDR3 spans 17 amino acids. Trimming took 1 base from V and 3 from J; bases not matched to a gene: 6. The CDR3 DNA is TGTGCCAGCAGCTTAGTTGTCAGCGGGAGGTACACCGGGGAGCTGTTTTTT. Its translation: CASSLVVSGRYTGELFF.

This clone was recorded once. V and J are TRBV5-6 and TRBJ2-2; 10 bases agree with TRBD2. Germline V gene sequence: CDR1 SGHDT, CDR2 YYEEEE. The CDR3 consists of 16 residues. V was clipped by 3 bases and J by 5 bases; unmatched bases: 7. In nucleotides, the CDR3 is TGTGCCAGCAGCTCTAGCGGGAGTAGGGGAACCGGGGAGCTGTTTTTT. It translates to CASSSSGSRGTGELFF.

The V and J genes are TRBV27 and TRBJ2-7, with 11 bases aligning to TRBD2. With 5 bases clipped from V and 2 bases from J, the junction kept 5 bases outside the gene matches. Germline V lookup: CDR1 MNHEY, CDR2 SMNVEV (reference sequence). The CDR3 loop spans 15 amino acids. The CDR3, as DNA: TGTGCCAGCAGTCCGGGGACTAGCGGAACCTACGAGCAGTACTTC. It translates to CASSPGTSGTYEQYF.

The V gene is TRBV23-1, the J gene TRBJ1-4; no clear D. TRBV23-1 is placed among ORFs of uncertain function. The CDR3 is 13 amino acids. V was shortened by 8 bases and J by 5 bases, with 12 bases between the two germline ends. The CDR3 sequence: CASPHSPNEKLFF. The CDR3 DNA reads TGCGCCAGCCCCCACAGTCCAAATGAAAAACTGTTTTTT.

The J gene is TRBJ2-5, the V gene TRBV28; TRBD2 agrees at 12 bases. V was clipped by 6 bases and J by 4 bases; unmatched bases: 6. Germline V gene lookup returns CDR1 MDHEN and CDR2 SYDVKM. The CDR3 covers 15 residues. CDR3 loop: CASRRTSGKGETQYF. CDR3 nucleotide sequence: TGTGCCAGCAGGCGGACTAGCGGGAAGGGAGAGACCCAGTACTTC.

Only a few counts were recorded for this clone. The chain recombines TRBV2 with TRBJ1-4; D is possibly TRBD1 (5 bases). The CDR3 contains 16 residues. Germline lookup yields CDR1 SNHLY and CDR2 FYNNEI. V lost 7 bases and J 6 bases, leaving 21 bases between the germline ends. CDR3 DNA sequence: TGTGCCAGCAACCTAAGGGGCCCCGTCGGAGATGAAAAACTGTTTTTT. Amino acid sequence: CASNLRGPVGDEKLFF.

The V call is TRBV5-1, the J call TRBJ2-4; 10 bases are a match to TRBD1. Per germline, CDR1 SGHRS and CDR2 YFSETQ. This CDR3 is built from 16 residues. After removal of 6 bases from V and 2 bases from J, the junction contained 8 bases not matched to a gene. The CDR3 reads CASTSGQGVSKNIQYF. In DNA, the CDR3 is TGCGCCAGCACTTCAGGACAGGGGGTGTCCAAAAACATTCAGTACTTC.

This clone has just one count. The genes are TRBV19 and TRBJ2-3, with TRBD1 matching 8 bases. After removal of 6 bases from V and 0 bases from J, the junction contained 2 bases not matched to a gene. The germline gives CDR1 LNHDA, CDR2 SQIVND (reference sequence). This CDR3 contains 14 residues. The CDR3 protein is CASRRQGSTDTQYF. CDR3 coding DNA: TGTGCCAGTAGGCGACAGGGGAGCACAGATACGCAGTATTTT.

This chain connects TRBV4-2 to TRBJ1-1, with TRBD1 as a possible D gene (5 bases). This CDR3 spans 14 amino acids. Trimming cost V 2 bases and J 0 bases, with 7 bases left between them. Germline lookup yields CDR1 LGHNA and CDR2 YNFKEQ. CDR3 protein: CASSQIGVNTEAFF. CDR3 bases: TGTGCCAGCAGCCAAATAGGGGTGAACACTGAAGCTTTCTTT.

The chain employs TRBV5-8 and TRBJ2-2; unclear D gene. Germline lookup yields CDR1 SGHTS and CDR2 YDEGEE. Trimming removed 1 base at V and 0 bases at J, with 7 bases between. This CDR3 is built from 15 residues. CDR3: CASSLLQPNTGELFF. CDR3 sequence (DNA): TGTGCCAGCAGCTTGTTACAGCCGAACACCGGGGAGCTGTTTTTT.

This clone was counted a few times. This chain links TRBV2 with TRBJ2-3; 10 bases are shared with TRBD1. The CDR3 sequence is 15 residues long. The germline V gene has CDR1 SNHLY and CDR2 FYNNEI. V lost 6 bases and J lost 1; bases outside the gene matches: 4. This CDR3 reads CASRTDRGRTDTQYF. The CDR3 DNA is TGTGCCAGCAGGACCGACAGGGGGCGCACAGATACGCAGTATTTT. Drawing the rest from reference TRBV2 and TRBJ2-3, the complete variable domain is EPEVTQTPSHQVTQMGQEVILRCVPISNHLYFYWYRQILGQKVEFLVSFYNNEISEKSEIFDDQFSVERPDGSNFTLKIRSTKLEDSAMYFCASRTDRGRTDTQYFGPGTRLTVL.

This chain uses TRBV24-1 with TRBJ1-2; 9 bases match TRBD1. V gave up 4 bases and J gave up 0 bases; unmatched junction bases: 8. Germline values: CDR1 KGHDR, CDR2 SFDVKD. The CDR3 spans 17 residues. The CDR3 spells CATSDSGTGLANYGYTF. CDR3 DNA: TGTGCCACCAGTGACTCCGGGACAGGGTTAGCTAACTATGGCTACACCTTC.

This clone occurred a few times. V gene TRBV2 combines with J gene TRBJ2-7, with a tentative D call TRBD1 (6 bases). This CDR3 is built from 13 residues. The germline V gene encodes CDR1 SNHLY and CDR2 FYNNEI. V gave up 4 bases and J gave up 4 bases, with 11 bases separating them. CDR3 bases: TGTGCCAGCAGTGCCCTACAGGGTTACGAGCAGTACTTC. It codes for CASSALQGYEQYF.

This clone occurred a few times. This chain joins TRBV6-2 or TRBV6-3 and TRBJ1-5, with 8 positions matching TRBD1. Germline CDR1 and CDR2: MNHEY and SVGEGT. V shed 3 bases, J shed 1 base, and the junction held 8 bases outside the gene matches. The CDR3 spans 17 residues. The CDR3 DNA sequence: TGTGCCAGCAGTTATGTCCAGGGGGCTACGAGCAATCAGCCCCAGCATTTT. This encodes CASSYVQGATSNQPQHF.

This sequence joins TRBV7-6 and TRBJ2-7; TRBD1 aligns across 7 bases. Germline V gene sequence: CDR1 SGHVS, CDR2 FNYEAQ. This CDR3 is built from 13 residues. V gave up 5 bases and J gave up 1 base; unmatched junction bases: 2. The CDR3 is CASSPTGSYEQYF. CDR3 bases: TGTGCCAGCAGCCCGACAGGGTCCTACGAGCAGTACTTC.

CDR3 DNA sequence: TGTGCCAGCAGCCACGGGACTAGCGGGATCTGGGAAGAGCAGTACTTC. Its translation is CASSHGTSGIWEEQYF. V gene TRBV11-2 combines with J gene TRBJ2-7, with 13 bases fitting TRBD2. Trimming at V came to 5 bases and at J to 7 bases, leaving 11 bases not matched to a gene. CDR3 length equals 16 residues. Germline assignment: CDR1 SGHAT and CDR2 FQNNGV.

CDR3 in amino acids: CASIGLSYNEQFF. DNA of the CDR3: TGTGCCAGCATTGGACTAAGCTACAATGAGCAGTTCTTC. This chain links TRBV12-3 or TRBV12-4 with TRBJ2-1; maybe TRBD2 (6 bases). This CDR3 contains 13 residues. Trimming took 7 bases from V and 3 from J, leaving 10 bases between them.

The CDR3 coding sequence is TGTGCCAGCAGTTTAGTCGTGGGCCTGGAGACCCAGTACTTC. Amino acids: CASSLVVGLETQYF. The chain is built from TRBV27 and TRBJ2-5, with D hard to call. Germline loops: CDR1 MNHEY, CDR2 SMNVEV (reference sequence). The CDR3 covers 14 residues. V lost 2 bases and J 5 bases, leaving 12 bases between the germline ends.

The rearrangement joins TRBV19 to TRBJ2-7; the match to TRBD1 covers 10 bases. V trimming: 7 bases; J trimming: 5 bases; junction bases outside the gene matches: 8. CDR1 and CDR2 (germline): LNHDA, SQIVND (reference sequence). This CDR3 is 14 amino acids long. In nucleotides, the CDR3 is TGTGCCAGTACCACCGGGACAGGGGTGAACGAGCAGTACTTC. Translated, it gives CASTTGTGVNEQYF. Filled out from reference TRBV19 and TRBJ2-7, the complete variable domain reads DGGITQSPKYLFRKEGQNVTLSCEQNLNHDAMYWYRQDPGQGLRLIYYSQIVNDFQKGDIAEGYSVSREKKESFPLTVTSAQKNPTAFYLCASTTGTGVNEQYFGPGTRLTVT.

This clone was observed a handful of times. The chain uses TRBV7-9 and TRBJ1-5; no reliable D call. Trimming removed 1 base from V and 1 base from J, with 5 bases in between. There are 14 residues in the CDR3. Germline CDR1 reads SEHNR; CDR2 reads FQNEAQ (reference sequence). CDR3 sequence (DNA): TGTGCCAGCAGCTTAGATATCAGCAATCAGCCCCAGCATTTT. This sequence encodes CASSLDISNQPQHF.

The J gene is TRBJ1-2, the V gene TRBV18; TRBD1 aligns across 10 bases. The CDR3 runs to 15 residues. Germline assignment: CDR1 KGHSH and CDR2 LQKENI. J lost 0 bases, V lost 5 bases, and 3 bases had no gene match. CDR3 DNA: TGTGCCAGCTCAGCCGGGACAGGGGCTAACTATGGCTACACCTTC. This gives the protein CASSAGTGANYGYTF. The whole variable domain, remainder taken from reference TRBV18 and TRBJ1-2, is NAGVMQNPRHLVRRRGQEARLRCSPMKGHSHVYWYRQLPEEGLKFMVYLQKENIIDESGMPKERFSAEFPKEGPSILRIQQVVRGDSAAYFCASSAGTGANYGYTFGSGTRLTVV.

The rearrangement joins TRBV5-1 to TRBJ2-3; 10 nucleotides match TRBD2. The CDR3 length is 16 residues. CDR1 SGHRS and CDR2 YFSETQ come from the germline V gene. V shed 2 bases and J 1 base; nucleotides not matched to a gene: 4. CDR3 in amino acids: CASSFIAGGGTDTQYF. CDR3 bases: TGCGCCAGCAGCTTCATAGCGGGAGGTGGCACAGATACGCAGTATTTT.

The chain's CDR3 is CASSQTSSGNNEQFF. CDR3 in DNA: TGTGCCAGCAGTCAAACCTCTAGCGGGAACAATGAGCAGTTCTTC. The genes are TRBV28 and TRBJ2-1; 9 nucleotides line up with TRBD2. J gave up 5 bases and V 5 bases, and 7 bases lay outside the gene matches. Looked up from germline, CDR1 is MDHEN and CDR2 is SYDVKM. The CDR3 runs to 15 residues.

The chain has TRBV3-1 (or the pseudogene TRBV3-2) and TRBJ1-4, with 7 nucleotides matching TRBD1. The junction had 9 bases not matched to a gene; V was cut back by 3 bases and J by 8 bases. The CDR3 has 15 residues. Per the germline V gene, CDR1 is LGHDT and CDR2 is YNNKEL (reference sequence). The CDR3 coding sequence is TGTGCCAGCAGCCAGAACAGGGGAAGTAACGAAAAACTGTTTTTT. This sequence encodes CASSQNRGSNEKLFF.

The count of this clone is one. Germline is not matched at one junction end, which may reflect a read error. The gene calls are TRBV7-7 and TRBJ2-5; possible D gene TRBD2, 7 bases. The CDR3 extends over 16 amino acids. In germline, CDR1 is SSHAT, CDR2 FNYEAQ (reference sequence). CDR3: CASSPLPSGGEETQYF. Written as DNA, the CDR3 is TGTGCTAGCAGCCCATTACCGTCGGGGGGCGAAGAGACCCAGTACTTC.

The chain carries TRBV19 and TRBJ2-3, with D possibly matching TRBD2 (5 bases). CDR3 length: 13 amino acids. V lost 5 bases and J 0 bases, leaving 6 bases between the germline ends. Per germline, CDR1 LNHDA and CDR2 SQIVND (reference sequence). The CDR3 protein is CASSEGSTDTQYF. CDR3 coding DNA: TGTGCCAGTAGTGAGGGCAGCACAGATACGCAGTATTTT.

The genes are TRBV5-1 and TRBJ1-6; D gene ambiguous. Trimming took off 3 bases at V and 10 bases at J, with 8 bases between the two ends. This CDR3 contains 12 residues. The V gene's germline CDR1 is SGHRS and CDR2 YFSETQ. In DNA, the CDR3 is TGCGCCAGCAGCTCTCCCGGGTCACCCCTCCACTTT. This translates into CASSSPGSPLHF.

This rearrangement joins TRBV7-2 to TRBJ2-7; D not resolved. The germline V gene has CDR1 SGHTA and CDR2 FQGNSA. The ends were cut back, 4 bases at V and 5 bases at J, with 12 bases in the middle. This CDR3 has 13 amino acids. The CDR3 spells CASSSLGRDEQYF. DNA of the CDR3: TGTGCCAGCAGCTCCCTCGGTCGGGACGAGCAGTACTTC.